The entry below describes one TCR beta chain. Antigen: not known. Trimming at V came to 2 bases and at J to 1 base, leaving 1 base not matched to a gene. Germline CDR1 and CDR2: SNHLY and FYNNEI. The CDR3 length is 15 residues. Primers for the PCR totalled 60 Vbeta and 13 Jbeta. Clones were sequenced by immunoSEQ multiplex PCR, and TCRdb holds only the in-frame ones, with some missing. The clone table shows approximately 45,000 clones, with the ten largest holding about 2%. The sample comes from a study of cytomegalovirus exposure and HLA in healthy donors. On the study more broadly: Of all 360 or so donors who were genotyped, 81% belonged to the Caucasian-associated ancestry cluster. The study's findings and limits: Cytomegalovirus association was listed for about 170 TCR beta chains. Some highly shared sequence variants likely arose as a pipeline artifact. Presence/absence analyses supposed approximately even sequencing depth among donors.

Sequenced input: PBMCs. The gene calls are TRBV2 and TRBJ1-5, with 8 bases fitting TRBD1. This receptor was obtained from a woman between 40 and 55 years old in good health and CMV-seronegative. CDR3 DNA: TGTGCCAGCAGTGAAAGGACAGGGAGCAATCAGCCCCAGCATTTT. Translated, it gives CASSERTGSNQPQHF.